This entry lists 25 T cell receptor beta chains sequenced from one sample in a study of identical twins (dated by TCRdb to the mid-2010s). Libraries came from 5' RACE. Sequenced on an Illumina HiSeq 2000. In-frame beta chains were kept once TCRdb had trimmed the public reads at Q25 with fastp and called clones with MiXCR. Rows with one shared CDR3 protein collapse into an entry with the most common genes and DNA. For this sample there are 1.5 million to 2 million distinct CDR3 sequences; around 33% appear just once. The ten largest clones take up more than 0.25% of the sample. The sequenced sample was cord blood. All receptors derive from a newborn girl in good health.

V and J are TRBV28 and TRBJ2-4; 7 bases are a match to TRBD1. CDR1 is MDHEN and CDR2 is SYDVKM in the germline V gene. The CDR3 loop spans 16 amino acids. J was trimmed by 0 bases and V by 6 bases; bases with no gene match: 8. The CDR3 loop is CASSRGQFLAKNIQYF. DNA of the CDR3: TGTGCCAGCAGCCGGGGACAGTTCCTAGCCAAAAACATTCAGTACTTC. Combining the CDR3 with reference TRBV28 and TRBJ2-4 gives the whole variable domain DVKVTQSSRYLVKRTGEKVFLECVQDMDHENMFWYRQDPGLGLRLIYFSYDVKMKEKGDIPEGYSVSREKKERFSLILESASTNQTSMYLCASSRGQFLAKNIQYFGAGTRLSVL.

This clonotype has a handful of counts. J is TRBJ2-3 and V is TRBV2; D not resolved. The germline V gene has CDR1 SNHLY and CDR2 FYNNEI. The V gene lost 6 bases and the J gene lost 2 bases, with 18 bases spanning the gap. The CDR3 consists of 16 residues. The CDR3 here is CASSPRAFLNTDTQYF. Here the CDR3 DNA reads TGTGCCAGCAGCCCAAGGGCCTTCCTCAACACAGATACGCAGTATTTT.

This clonotype was detected a few times. The V and J genes are TRBV29-1 and TRBJ2-7; D tentatively reads TRBD1 or TRBD2 (5 bases each). Germline values: CDR1 SQVTM, CDR2 ANQGSEA. Trimming removed 7 bases from V and 7 bases from J, with 20 bases in between. CDR3 length: 13 residues. The CDR3 sequence: CSAPGLGTDEQYF. In DNA, the CDR3 is TGCAGCGCCCCGGGCCTAGGGACGGATGAGCAGTACTTC.

This clonotype has just a few counts. The genes are TRBV5-1 and TRBJ2-2; weak D call: TRBD1 (6 bases). CDR1 is SGHRS, CDR2 YFSETQ, per germline. V was cut by 4 bases and J by 1 base, with 14 bases left in between. The CDR3 length is 16 residues. Written as DNA, the CDR3 is TGCGCCAGCAGCCAGGCCGGGACACGGAACACCGGGGAGCTGTTTTTT. Translated: CASSQAGTRNTGELFF.

This clonotype has a handful of counts. This chain joins TRBV11-2 and TRBJ2-1, with D perhaps TRBD1 or TRBD2 (5 bases each). Germline V CDR1 and CDR2: SGHAT, FQNNGV. Trimming cost V 4 bases and J 12 bases, with 16 bases left between them. This CDR3 has 13 residues. The CDR3: CASSYQRDVMQFF. The CDR3 coding sequence is TGTGCCAGCAGCTACCAACGGGACGTTATGCAGTTCTTC.

The chain joins TRBV11-2 to TRBJ1-5, with D tentatively TRBD1 (5 bases). This CDR3 is built from 14 residues. From germline, CDR1 is SGHAT and CDR2 FQNNGV. V was shortened by 0 bases and J by 7 bases, with 10 bases between the two germline ends. CDR3 bases: TGTGCCAGCAGCTTAGACCAGGGACTCCAGCCCCAGCATTTT. Translated, it gives CASSLDQGLQPQHF. Looking up the rest from reference TRBV11-2 and TRBJ1-5 gives the full variable domain: EAGVAQSPRYKIIEKRQSVAFWCNPISGHATLYWYQQILGQGPKLLIQFQNNGVVDDSQLPKDRFSAERLKGVDSTLKIQPAKLEDSAVYLCASSLDQGLQPQHFGDGTRLSIL.

This chain joins TRBV6-4 and TRBJ2-7; TRBD1 matches 7 bases. In germline, CDR1 is MRHNA, CDR2 SNTAGT. The CDR3 sequence is 16 residues long. V shed 8 bases and J 2 bases; nucleotides not matched to a gene: 15. This CDR3 is CASPLTPGQNPYEQYF. The CDR3 nucleotides read TGTGCCAGCCCTCTTACTCCGGGACAGAACCCCTACGAGCAGTACTTC.

This clonotype occurred a few times. The chain employs TRBV10-3 and TRBJ2-3; D is perhaps TRBD1 (5 bases). This CDR3 region has 13 residues. V lost 6 bases to trimming and J lost 4 bases, with 11 bases between them. Germline CDR1 and CDR2: ENHRY and SYGVKD. CDR3 sequence (DNA): TGTGCCATCAGATGGGGCCAGGCAGATACGCAGTATTTT. It codes for CAIRWGQADTQYF.

V and J are TRBV2 and TRBJ2-7, with D perhaps given as TRBD1 or TRBD2 (5 bases each). CDR3 size: 14 residues. Trimming removed 6 bases at V and 0 bases at J, with 12 bases between. Germline CDR1 SNHLY, CDR2 FYNNEI. CDR3 amino acids: CASSWGPVSYEQYF. CDR3 nucleotide sequence: TGTGCCAGCAGCTGGGGACCAGTCTCCTACGAGCAGTACTTC.

In its sample, this clonotype was seen a few times. V is TRBV7-2 and J is TRBJ1-1, with D hard to call. The CDR3 is 13 amino acids. V gave up 1 base and J gave up 12 bases, with 15 bases separating them. CDR1 and CDR2 from the germline V gene are SGHTA and FQGNSA. CDR3 in amino acids: CASSLVGRVESFF. DNA of the CDR3: TGTGCCAGCAGCTTAGTAGGGAGGGTCGAATCTTTCTTT. Full variable domain (outside the CDR3, taken from reference TRBV7-2 and TRBJ1-1): GAGVSQSPSNKVTEKGKDVELRCDPISGHTALYWYRQSLGQGLEFLIYFQGNSAPDKSGLPSDRFSAERTGGSVSTLTIQRTQQEDSAVYLCASSLVGRVESFFGQGTRLTVV.

The chain combines TRBV11-2 with TRBJ2-7; 14 nucleotides match TRBD2. Trimming took 4 bases from V and 3 from J; bases not matched to a gene: 11. The CDR3 contains 18 residues. The germline CDR1 and CDR2 sequences are SGHAT and FQNNGV. CDR3 amino acids: CASSWGLAGAGVGYEQYF. In DNA form, the CDR3 reads TGTGCCAGCAGCTGGGGACTAGCGGGAGCAGGAGTCGGCTACGAGCAGTACTTC.

This chain joins TRBV4-2 and TRBJ2-7, with TRBD2 identical over 10 bases. The germline V gene has CDR1 LGHNA and CDR2 YNFKEQ. V gave up 4 bases and J gave up 7 bases; unmatched junction bases: 13. The CDR3 has 16 amino acids. The CDR3 region has the DNA TGTGCCAGCAGCCCTAGCGGGGGCCCCATGGTGGATGAGCAGTACTTC. Encoded protein: CASSPSGGPMVDEQYF.

The chain carries TRBV3-1 and TRBJ2-1, with D perhaps matching TRBD1 (5 bases). V was cut by 1 base and J by 6 bases, with 19 bases left in between. This CDR3 has 17 residues. Germline V gives CDR1 LGHDT, CDR2 YNNKEL (reference sequence). CDR3 sequence reads: CASSQVLGPLTSNEQFF. Here the CDR3 DNA reads TGTGCCAGCAGCCAAGTTCTGGGGCCTCTTACTTCCAATGAGCAGTTCTTC.

The chain uses TRBV13 and TRBJ1-2; 7 positions match TRBD1. CDR1 is PRHDT and CDR2 is FYEKMQ in the germline V gene (reference sequence). The CDR3 covers 14 residues. The J segment lost 4 bases and the V segment lost 5 bases, leaving 7 bases of the junction unmatched. As DNA, the CDR3 is TGTGCCAGCAGCACCGGGACAGCCTCCTATGGCTACACCTTC. Its protein product is CASSTGTASYGYTF.

This clonotype came up a few times. The chain uses TRBV25-1 and TRBJ2-1; TRBD1 matches 7 bases. This CDR3 comprises 15 residues. CDR1 and CDR2 from the germline V gene are MGHDK and SYGVNS. J gave up 4 bases and V 4 bases, and 7 bases lay outside the gene matches. The CDR3, as DNA: TGTGCCAGCAGTGCCTCATTGGGACAGTACAATGAGCAGTTCTTC. It codes for CASSASLGQYNEQFF.

This clonotype was seen only a few times. V gene TRBV7-8 combines with J gene TRBJ1-2, with unresolved D. Germline loops: CDR1 SGHVS, CDR2 FQNEAQ. V lost 0 bases, J lost 5 bases, and 13 bases lay in between. The CDR3 consists of 15 residues. The DNA of the CDR3 is TGTGCCAGCAGCTTAGCCGGAGGGAAGGGATATGGCTACACCTTC. Its protein is CASSLAGGKGYGYTF.

This chain uses TRBV13 with TRBJ2-4, with 12 positions matching TRBD2. Near its end, the DNA agrees better with TRBJ2-5, so the J call may be wrong. Germline V CDR1 and CDR2: PRHDT, FYEKMQ (reference sequence). The CDR3 spans 15 residues. The CDR3 sequence is CASSTGLAGYETQYF. The CDR3 DNA reads TGTGCCAGCAGCACCGGACTAGCGGGATATGAGACCCAGTACTTC.

The chain combines TRBV11-1 with TRBJ2-1; D is ambiguous. Per the germline V gene, CDR1 is SGHAT and CDR2 is FQDESV (reference sequence). Trimming shortened V by 7 bases and J by 0 bases, and 13 bases separated the two germline ends. CDR3 length: 15 residues. CDR3 residues: CASTVTPDSYNEQFF. The CDR3 DNA sequence: TGTGCCAGCACCGTCACGCCAGACTCCTACAATGAGCAGTTCTTC.

This clonotype was seen a handful of times. V is TRBV7-9 and J is TRBJ2-7; D remains unclear. The V end was cut by 5 bases, the J end by 10 bases, with 21 bases between. From germline, CDR1 is SEHNR and CDR2 FQNEAQ (reference sequence). The CDR3 contains 14 residues. In nucleotides, the CDR3 is TGTGCCAGCAGCCCCCCCCAAGTCCCGGAAGACCAGTACTTC. It translates to CASSPPQVPEDQYF.

The chain joins TRBV7-2 to TRBJ2-3; 7 nucleotides match TRBD2. The germline V gene has CDR1 SGHTA and CDR2 FQGNSA. The CDR3 extends over 17 amino acids. V dropped 5 bases and J dropped 2; count of bases not matched to a gene: 13. As DNA, the CDR3 is TGTGCCAGCAGCCCCCGTACTAGCGCCTCTTCCACAGATACGCAGTATTTT. Translating it yields CASSPRTSASSTDTQYF. Complete variable domain (other parts from reference TRBV7-2 and TRBJ2-3): GAGVSQSPSNKVTEKGKDVELRCDPISGHTALYWYRQSLGQGLEFLIYFQGNSAPDKSGLPSDRFSAERTGGSVSTLTIQRTQQEDSAVYLCASSPRTSASSTDTQYFGPGTRLTVL.

A few counts support this clonotype. The chain carries TRBV28 and TRBJ2-5, with a possible D match to TRBD2 (5 bases). Germline V gene sequence: CDR1 MDHEN, CDR2 SYDVKM. The CDR3 is made up of 13 amino acids. The V and J ends lost 5 bases and 4 bases respectively, with 11 bases between them. The DNA of the CDR3 is TGTGCCAGCAGTCCCGGGGATGCAGAGACCCAGTACTTC. It is translated as CASSPGDAETQYF.

V gene TRBV2 combines with J gene TRBJ2-1; 9 bases are shared with TRBD2. There are 13 residues in the CDR3. V lost 10 bases, J lost 8 bases, and 9 bases stayed unmatched. Germline loops: CDR1 SNHLY, CDR2 FYNNEI. CDR3 sequence: CATAGLARDEQFF. CDR3 nucleotides: TGTGCCACCGCGGGACTAGCTCGGGATGAGCAGTTCTTC.

This rearrangement joins TRBV5-1 to TRBJ2-7; 15 bases line up with TRBD2. Germline-derived CDR1 and CDR2 are SGHRS and YFSETQ. J gave up 7 bases and V 4 bases, and 9 bases lay outside the gene matches. The CDR3 has 16 residues. The CDR3 DNA follows: TGCGCCAGCAGCCCTTGGACTAGCGGGGGGGCCCGGGAGCAGTACTTC. It codes for CASSPWTSGGAREQYF.

This sequence joins TRBV5-1 and TRBJ2-5; no clear D. CDR1 and CDR2 from the germline V gene are SGHRS and YFSETQ. The CDR3 is 14 amino acids. V dropped 4 bases and J dropped 2 bases, with 12 bases sitting between them. The DNA for the CDR3 is TGCGCCAGCAGCGGTGAGGCTCCACAAGAGACCCAGTACTTC. It encodes CASSGEAPQETQYF.

The chain joins TRBV19 to TRBJ2-1, with D possibly being TRBD1 or TRBD2 (6 bases each). The CDR3 has 15 amino acids. Germline V gene lookup returns CDR1 LNHDA and CDR2 SQIVND (reference sequence). Trimming stripped 5 bases from V and 6 bases from J, with 17 bases between. The CDR3 reads CASSPKGGRGNEQFF. In DNA, the CDR3 is TGTGCCAGTAGTCCCAAGGGGGGCCGAGGCAATGAGCAGTTCTTC.